The table lists the clone carrying this T cell receptor beta chain with many counts. Its antigen is not known. Construction of the TCR beta libraries employed iRepertoire HTBI primers in conjunction with Arm-PCR of CDR3 regions. TCRdb recomputed calls from the multiplex PCR reads with MiXCR, one row per CDR3 protein. This table has approximately 470,000 distinct CDR3 sequences, around 15% appearing once. Time point indicated: newly diagnosed GD, antithyroid drugs for less than 3 months. After RNA was extracted from PBMCs, the TCR library was made from it. V was pared by 4 bases and J by 0 bases, with 6 bases between. The CDR3 runs 13 residues. The germline V gene encodes CDR1 ENHRY and CDR2 SYGVKD. This entry belongs to a study of regulatory T cells in long-lasting Graves disease. Study-level points and caveats: Persistent disease showed a preference for TRBV28, TRBJ1-2 and TRBJ2-5.

In addition, the sample was reused for a study of T cells in Graves' hyperthyroidism and ophthalmopathy. That source adds: TCR CDR3 regions were first amplified by RT-PCR with HTBI primers.

The sequence was obtained from a man aged 40-50 years with Graves disease. This material consisted of peripheral blood mononuclear cells (PBMCs), taken at new diagnosis, from a patient treated with antithyroid drugs. This chain uses TRBV10-3 with TRBJ1-2; D gene unclear. CDR3 sequence reads: CAISVSTNYGYTF. As DNA, the CDR3 is TGTGCCATCAGTGTTAGCACTAACTATGGCTACACCTTC.